This T cell receptor beta chain is drawn from a study of identical twins listed by TCRdb under 2016. For the wider study: The study deep-sequenced TCR alpha and beta repertoires from monozygotic twins, unrelated adults of various ages and cord blood to test whether fetal clonotypes persist. Replicate twin experiments were performed at different times using different library preparation protocols to rule out contamination. Results and caveats for the whole study, not just this receptor: Recombination models systematically underestimated out-of-frame TCR alpha sharing in monozygotic twins but agreed with sharing between unrelated individuals. Compared with coincidental sharing between unrelated individuals, out-of-frame TCR alpha sequences shared between twins showed an excess of sequences with low generation probability. Zero-insertion analyses could be partly confounded by invariant T cells such as MAIT and iNKT, although diverse VJ usage argued against such confounding for most clonotypes. Abundant cord blood beta clonotypes had fewer insertions, young adult naive repertoires showed a similar but weaker trend, and memory repertoires showed no such trend. A weaker excess of twin sharing was found in beta out-of-frame sequences because the signal-to-noise ratio was lowered by fewer shared sequences. Because the same donors could not be followed over many years, the conclusions depended on cross-sectional statistical analysis.

Every donor was a healthy Caucasian. Three unrelated non-twin adults were also sequenced: a male aged 18 to 30, a male aged 50 to 60 and a female aged 50 to 60. Miltenyi CD45RO+ enrichment and human naive T-cell isolation kits were used to isolate memory (CD45RO+) and naive T cells from PBMC. This clonotype was recorded many times. The specificity of this receptor is unknown. Per-nucleotide qualities are absent, and no much larger clonotype sits a single base away. The library came from 5' RACE. The reads were generated on an Illumina HiSeq 2000. A universal primer binding site was added through template switching, and the final cDNA carried a unique molecular identifier so that TCR cDNA molecules could be counted accurately. Specific primers in the conserved constant-segment region were used to synthesize first-strand cDNA for the TCR alpha and beta chains. Each cDNA library was double barcoded, with a SMART-Mk sample barcode plus Illumina barcodes, to control for contamination. TruSeq adapter sequences, together with Illumina sample barcodes, were added in two successive PCR steps. TCR alpha and beta cDNA libraries were sequenced on the Illumina HiSeq platform with custom primers. The study's processing was this. Raw reads were processed with MiGEC to extract unique molecular identifiers, and MiXCR was used to determine CDR3 positions. For each individual, recombination models were inferred using an EM algorithm with the repgenHMM and IGoR tools. The tcR package in R was used for shared clonotype analysis, with sharing normalized by the product of cloneset sizes. To study raw recombination without the effects of thymic and clonal selection, out-of-frame nonproductive sequences were analyzed. TCRdb reanalyzed the raw reads on its own, using fastp at Q25 for trimming and MiXCR for clone calling, and kept in-frame beta chains. Under each unique CDR3 protein, matching rows form one entry showing the most common genes and DNA. These V and J calls are TCRdb output, not the study's own analysis. The sample yields 640,000 or so distinct CDR3 sequences; around 5.7% were counted once. Jointly, the top ten make up roughly 1.8% of the sample.

Counted from cysteine to phenylalanine, this CDR3 has 15 amino acids. The entry retains the CDR3 DNA only, 45 bases that are in frame from base 1. Between the V and J ends, shortened by 7 bases and 8 bases respectively, the junction contains 20 bases. The sequence was collected from a man between 18 and 35 years old in good health. Sample: naive T cells sorted from blood. Interpreted using the paper, the cell subset or site label stands for: cells isolated with a human naive T-cell isolation kit. The V and J genes are TRBV12-3 or TRBV12-4 and TRBJ1-4; a confident D gene designation cannot be given. This receptor has the CDR3 CASTNTAAVGEKLFF. DNA sequence: TGTGCCAGCACCAACACCGCGGCAGTGGGGGAAAAACTGTTTTTT.